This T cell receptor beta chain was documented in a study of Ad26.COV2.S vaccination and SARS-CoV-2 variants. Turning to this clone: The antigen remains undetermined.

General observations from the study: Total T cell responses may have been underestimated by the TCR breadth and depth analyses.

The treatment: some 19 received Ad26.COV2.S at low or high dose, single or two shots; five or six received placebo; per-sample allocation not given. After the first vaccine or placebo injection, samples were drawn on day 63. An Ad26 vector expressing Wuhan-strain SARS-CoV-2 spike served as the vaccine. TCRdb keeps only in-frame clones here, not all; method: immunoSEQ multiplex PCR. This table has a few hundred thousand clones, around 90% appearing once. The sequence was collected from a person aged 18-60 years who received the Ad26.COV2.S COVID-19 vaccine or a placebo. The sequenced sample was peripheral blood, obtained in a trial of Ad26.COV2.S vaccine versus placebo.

The CDR3, as DNA: TGTGCCAGCAGCACCCTGACTAGCGGGGTACGTACAGATACGCAGTATTTT. The encoded protein is CASSTLTSGVRTDTQYF. This rearrangement joins TRBV5-4 to TRBJ2-3; 11 nucleotides align to TRBD2. The CDR3 has 17 amino acids. CDR1 is SGHNT and CDR2 is YYREEE in the germline V gene (reference sequence). Trimming cost V 4 bases and J 3 bases; bases outside gene matches: 10.